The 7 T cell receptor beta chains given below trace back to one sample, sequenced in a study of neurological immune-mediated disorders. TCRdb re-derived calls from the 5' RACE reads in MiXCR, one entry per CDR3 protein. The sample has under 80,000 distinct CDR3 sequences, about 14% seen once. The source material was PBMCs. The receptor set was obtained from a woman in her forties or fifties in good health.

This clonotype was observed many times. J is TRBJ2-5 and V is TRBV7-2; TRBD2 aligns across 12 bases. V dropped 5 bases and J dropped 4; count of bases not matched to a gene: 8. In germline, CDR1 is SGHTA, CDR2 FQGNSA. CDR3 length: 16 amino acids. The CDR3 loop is CASSLQPSGGGETQYF. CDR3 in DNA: TGTGCCAGCAGCCTCCAACCTAGCGGGGGGGGAGAGACCCAGTACTTC.

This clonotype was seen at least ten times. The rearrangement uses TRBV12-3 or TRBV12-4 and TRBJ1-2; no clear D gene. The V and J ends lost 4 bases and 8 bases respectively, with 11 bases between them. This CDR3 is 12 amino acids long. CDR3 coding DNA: TGTGCCAGCAGTTCCGGCACCCTGGGCTACACCTTC. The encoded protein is CASSSGTLGYTF.

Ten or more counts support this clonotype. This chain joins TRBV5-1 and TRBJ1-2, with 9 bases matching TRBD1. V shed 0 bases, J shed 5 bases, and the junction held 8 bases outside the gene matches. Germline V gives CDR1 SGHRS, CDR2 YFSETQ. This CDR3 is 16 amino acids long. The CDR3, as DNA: TGCGCCAGCAGCTTGGCACCACAGGGGGCGTCGTATGGCTACACCTTC. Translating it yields CASSLAPQGASYGYTF. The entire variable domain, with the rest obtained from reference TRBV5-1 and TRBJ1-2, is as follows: KAGVTQTPRYLIKTRGQQVTLSCSPISGHRSVSWYQQTPGQGLQFLFEYFSETQRNKGNFPGRFSGRQFSNSRSEMNVSTLELGDSALYLCASSLAPQGASYGYTFGSGTRLTVV.

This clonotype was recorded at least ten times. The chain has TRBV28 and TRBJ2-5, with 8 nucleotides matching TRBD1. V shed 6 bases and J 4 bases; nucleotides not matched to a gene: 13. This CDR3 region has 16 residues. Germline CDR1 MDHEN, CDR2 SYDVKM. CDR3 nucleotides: TGTGCCAGCAGCCAAGGGGCCAGGGGGCAGAGAGAGACCCAGTACTTC. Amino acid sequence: CASSQGARGQRETQYF.

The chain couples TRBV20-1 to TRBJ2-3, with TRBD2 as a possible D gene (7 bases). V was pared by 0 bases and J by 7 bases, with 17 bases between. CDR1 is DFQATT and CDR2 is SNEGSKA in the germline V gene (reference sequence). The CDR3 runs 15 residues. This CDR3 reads CSARDVAGAPNTQYF. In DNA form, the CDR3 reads TGCAGTGCTAGAGATGTTGCGGGGGCCCCTAATACGCAGTATTTT.

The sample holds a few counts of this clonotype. The CDR3 reads CASSLESVLYGYTF. The CDR3 DNA reads as TGCGCCAGCAGCTTGGAATCAGTTCTCTATGGCTACACCTTC. The chain links TRBV5-1 to TRBJ1-2, with no clear D. Germline CDR1 reads SGHRS; CDR2 reads YFSETQ. The CDR3 runs 14 residues. The V end lost 0 bases, the J end lost 4 bases, and 10 bases lay between the germline ends. The full variable domain, its missing parts supplied by reference TRBV5-1 and TRBJ1-2, is KAGVTQTPRYLIKTRGQQVTLSCSPISGHRSVSWYQQTPGQGLQFLFEYFSETQRNKGNFPGRFSGRQFSNSRSEMNVSTLELGDSALYLCASSLESVLYGYTFGSGTRLTVV.

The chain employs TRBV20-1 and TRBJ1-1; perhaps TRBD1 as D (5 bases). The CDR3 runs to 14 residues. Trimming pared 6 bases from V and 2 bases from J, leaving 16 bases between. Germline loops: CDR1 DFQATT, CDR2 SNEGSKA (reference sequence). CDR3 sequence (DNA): TGCAGTGCCATGGGGGGGGTCCTAAACACTGAAGCTTTCTTT. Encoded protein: CSAMGGVLNTEAFF.